The sequence of this T cell receptor (beta chain) was determined in a study of blood T cell repertoires in COVID-19. Whole-study context: Samples of COVID-19 (acute and convalescent) were obtained from the United States, Italy and Spain. In each case, the material was cDNA or gDNA derived from T cells, B-cell-depleted T cells, or PBMCs.

Original processing notes: Estimated nucleated cell counts came from reference gene primer amplification. Profiled with immunoSEQ multiplex PCR; TCRdb holds only in-frame clones, not every one. V and J calls and clone size are those listed in that table; D and trimming were worked out from the DNA. The sample consists of 270,000 or so clones, 82% of them appearing once. This clonotype was obtained from a woman aged 18 to 35 with acute or convalescent COVID-19. Input material: peripheral blood.

CDR3 sequence (DNA): TGCGCCAGCAGCTTGGGGGGGACTAGTGAGCAGTTCTTC. This encodes CASSLGGTSEQFF. The genes are TRBV5-1 and TRBJ2-1; 8 bases are a match to TRBD2. Germline CDR1 is SGHRS and CDR2 is YFSETQ. The CDR3 has 13 residues. V was pared by 0 bases and J by 9 bases, with 2 bases of the junction left unmatched.